The next 21 T cell receptor beta chains were all read from a single sample in a study of blood T cell repertoires in COVID-19. Sequenced by immunoSEQ multiplex PCR; TCRdb stores in-frame clones only, minus some. The sample comprises about 290,000 clones, 80% to 90% of which are singletons, and less than 3% rests with the top ten. Sample: peripheral blood. These TCRs come from a woman aged 30 to 39 with active or convalescent COVID-19.

The genes are TRBV3-1 (or the pseudogene TRBV3-2) and TRBJ1-1; no firm D call. Per germline, CDR1 LGHDT and CDR2 YNNKEL (reference sequence). The V and J ends lost 4 bases and 0 bases respectively, with 9 bases between them. The CDR3 spans 14 residues. The CDR3 coding sequence is TGTGCCAGCAGCCTCGGGAGAGTGAACACTGAAGCTTTCTTT. Translating it yields CASSLGRVNTEAFF.

This chain uses TRBV29-1 with TRBJ1-1; a weak D match, TRBD1 (5 bases). The V and J ends lost 7 bases and 4 bases respectively, with 10 bases between them. This CDR3 has 11 residues. Germline values: CDR1 SQVTM, CDR2 ANQGSEA. CDR3 loop: CSAYQGTEAFF. The CDR3 region has the DNA TGCAGCGCCTATCAGGGCACTGAAGCTTTCTTT.

The chain couples TRBV11-2 to TRBJ1-3; D remains unclear. The germline V gene encodes CDR1 SGHAT and CDR2 FQNNGV. This CDR3 spans 16 amino acids. V dropped 1 base and J dropped 2 bases, with 12 bases sitting between them. CDR3 in DNA: TGTGCCAGCAGCTTAGTAGAGGGTAGAACTGGAAACACCATATATTTT. Encoded protein: CASSLVEGRTGNTIYF.

The V and J genes are TRBV7-2 and TRBJ2-1; the match to TRBD2 covers 11 bases. V shed 4 bases and J 8 bases; nucleotides not matched to a gene: 7. Germline-derived CDR1 and CDR2 are SGHTA and FQGNSA. The CDR3 has 15 amino acids. The CDR3 region is CASSSDLAGGYEQFF. The DNA of the CDR3 is TGTGCCAGCAGCTCAGACCTAGCGGGGGGTTATGAGCAGTTCTTC.

The rearrangement links TRBV29-1 to TRBJ2-7, with D uncertain. The V end lost 5 bases, the J end lost 2 bases, and 13 bases lay between the germline ends. The CDR3 covers 13 residues. The germline CDR1 and CDR2 sequences are SQVTM and ANQGSEA. The CDR3 region is CSVSRDTTYEQYF. For the CDR3, the DNA is TGCAGCGTTTCGAGAGACACAACCTACGAGCAGTACTTC.

The rearrangement joins TRBV5-1 to TRBJ2-5; TRBD2 is a possible D gene (7 bases). The CDR3 extends over 16 amino acids. Germline V gene lookup returns CDR1 SGHRS and CDR2 YFSETQ. V was pared by 1 base and J by 0 bases, with 13 bases between. The CDR3 here is CASSLWGGLYQETQYF. The CDR3 bases are TGCGCCAGCAGCTTGTGGGGGGGCCTGTACCAAGAGACCCAGTACTTC.

In this sample, this clone turned up a few times. The chain links TRBV28 to TRBJ2-4, with D maybe TRBD1 (6 bases). The germline V and J ends were trimmed by 3 bases and 9 bases, with 21 bases remaining between them. Germline V CDR1 and CDR2: MDHEN, SYDVKM. The CDR3 extends over 16 amino acids. CDR3 loop: CASSLSPGASTGIQYF. The DNA for the CDR3 is TGTGCCAGCAGTTTGTCTCCAGGGGCCTCCACTGGCATTCAGTACTTC.

The rearrangement links TRBV10-3 to TRBJ1-1, with D possibly TRBD1 on 6 matching bases. This CDR3 is 14 amino acids long. Germline lookup yields CDR1 ENHRY and CDR2 SYGVKD. Trimming pared 2 bases from V and 2 bases from J, leaving 9 bases between. The DNA for the CDR3 is TGTGCCATCAGTGAGGTAGGGGGAAACACTGAAGCTTTCTTT. This sequence encodes CAISEVGGNTEAFF.

V gene TRBV4-3 combines with J gene TRBJ2-1; 12 bases align to TRBD1. The germline V gene encodes CDR1 LGHNA and CDR2 YSLEER. The CDR3 consists of 16 residues. V dropped 4 bases and J dropped 6; count of bases not matched to a gene: 7. The CDR3 region is CASSPFRDRGLNEQFF. The CDR3 DNA reads as TGCGCCAGCAGCCCTTTCCGGGACAGGGGGCTCAATGAGCAGTTCTTC.

CDR3 residues: CASSLEGRNEQFF. For the CDR3, the DNA is TGTGCCAGCAGCTTGGAGGGACGGAATGAGCAGTTCTTC. The chain carries TRBV11-3 and TRBJ2-1; possible D gene TRBD2, 6 bases. V was clipped by 3 bases and J by 7 bases, with 10 bases between them. Germline V gene sequence: CDR1 SGHNT, CDR2 YENEEA. The length of the CDR3 is 13 residues. Full variable domain (outside the CDR3, taken from reference TRBV11-3 and TRBJ2-1): EAGVVQSPRYKIIEKKQPVAFWCNPISGHNTLYWYLQNLGQGPELLIRYENEEAVDDSQLPKDRFSAERLKGVDSTLKIQPAELGDSAVYLCASSLEGRNEQFFGPGTRLTVL.

The J gene is TRBJ1-1, the V gene TRBV19; 7 nucleotides match TRBD1. CDR1 is LNHDA, CDR2 SQIVND, per germline (reference sequence). This CDR3 has 13 amino acids. Germline trimming cut 6 bases from V and 6 bases from J; bases unmatched to any gene: 7. CDR3 DNA sequence: TGTGCCAGTAGCAGAGACAGGGCGGCTGAAGCTTTCTTT. Its translation is CASSRDRAAEAFF.

J is TRBJ1-4 and V is TRBV6-5; TRBD1 matches at 8 bases. Germline CDR1 and CDR2: MNHEY and SVGAGI. CDR3 length: 14 amino acids. The ends lost 6 bases at V and 5 bases at J; junction bases unmatched: 5. CDR3 residues: CASSEGQENEKLFF. As DNA, the CDR3 is TGTGCCAGCAGCGAGGGACAGGAAAATGAAAAACTGTTTTTT.

This chain joins TRBV19 and TRBJ1-2, with 9 bases identical to TRBD1. Germline values: CDR1 LNHDA, CDR2 SQIVND (reference sequence). The CDR3 has 15 amino acids. Trimming cost V 5 bases and J 4 bases; bases outside gene matches: 8. The CDR3 DNA follows: TGTGCCAGTAGTCTACCGGGACAGGGTGCCTATGGCTACACCTTC. This codes for CASSLPGQGAYGYTF.

This clone was observed a single time. The V gene is TRBV30, the J gene TRBJ1-5; 7 nucleotides align to TRBD1. This CDR3 is 13 amino acids long. CDR1 is GTSNPN, CDR2 SVGIG, per germline (reference sequence). Germline trimming cut 1 base from V and 7 bases from J; bases unmatched to any gene: 4. The CDR3: CAWSDSDRQPQHF. The CDR3 nucleotides read TGTGCCTGGAGTGATTCGGACAGGCAGCCCCAGCATTTT.

The chain uses TRBV3-1 (or the pseudogene TRBV3-2) and TRBJ1-3, with 8 bases that match TRBD1. Germline CDR1 reads LGHDT; CDR2 reads YNNKEL (reference sequence). The CDR3 loop spans 14 amino acids. V dropped 8 bases and J dropped 0; count of bases not matched to a gene: 3. CDR3 DNA sequence: TGTGCCAGCGGAGACAGGGGCTCTGGAAACACCATATATTTT. Protein product: CASGDRGSGNTIYF.

This chain connects TRBV9 to TRBJ2-1, with 7 positions matching TRBD1. Germline V lookup: CDR1 SGDLS, CDR2 YYNGEE. V dropped 3 bases and J dropped 8; count of bases not matched to a gene: 14. The CDR3 contains 16 residues. This CDR3 is CASSGRQGVNLDEQFF. The CDR3, as DNA: TGTGCCAGCAGCGGAAGACAGGGTGTGAATCTGGATGAGCAGTTCTTC.

The chain joins TRBV5-1 to TRBJ1-1; D might be TRBD1 (6 bases). CDR3 length: 13 residues. Trimming left V 3 bases short and J 8 bases short, with 14 bases between. Germline V gene sequence: CDR1 SGHRS, CDR2 YFSETQ. The CDR3 loop reads CASSWALQGEAFF. The CDR3 DNA follows: TGCGCCAGCAGCTGGGCCCTACAGGGCGAAGCTTTCTTT.

A single count supports this clone. The V and J genes are TRBV30 and TRBJ1-2; tentatively, D is TRBD1 (6 bases). V lost 5 bases to trimming and J lost 2 bases, with 12 bases between them. The CDR3 is 13 residues long. Germline loops: CDR1 GTSNPN, CDR2 SVGIG (reference sequence). In DNA form, the CDR3 reads TGTGCCTGGGTTCAGGGGACAAACTATGGCTACACCTTC. It codes for CAWVQGTNYGYTF.

The gene calls are TRBV10-3 and TRBJ1-2; 7 bases are shared with TRBD1. V was clipped by 4 bases and J by 7 bases; unmatched bases: 3. From germline, CDR1 is ENHRY and CDR2 SYGVKD. The CDR3 has 12 residues. This chain's CDR3 is CAISGTGVGYTF. In DNA, the CDR3 is TGTGCCATCAGTGGGACAGGCGTTGGCTACACCTTC.

The chain carries TRBV5-1 and TRBJ2-2; 7 nucleotides match TRBD1. This CDR3 comprises 14 residues. The V and J ends lost 0 bases and 6 bases, in that order; junction bases with no gene match: 2. Looked up from germline, CDR1 is SGHRS and CDR2 is YFSETQ. CDR3 DNA: TGCGCCAGCAGCTTGGGCCAGGGGGCCGGGGAGCTGTTTTTT. It specifies CASSLGQGAGELFF. The whole variable domain, remainder taken from reference TRBV5-1 and TRBJ2-2, is KAGVTQTPRYLIKTRGQQVTLSCSPISGHRSVSWYQQTPGQGLQFLFEYFSETQRNKGNFPGRFSGRQFSNSRSEMNVSTLELGDSALYLCASSLGQGAGELFFGEGSRLTVL.

The chain couples TRBV4-1 to TRBJ1-6; 9 nucleotides align to TRBD1. CDR3 length: 14 amino acids. With V trimmed by 3 bases and J by 11 bases, 5 bases remained unmatched. Germline V gene sequence: CDR1 MGHRA, CDR2 YSYEKL. CDR3: CASSHGTGRTPLHF. In DNA form, the CDR3 reads TGCGCCAGCAGCCACGGGACAGGGAGAACACCCCTCCACTTT.